Reported below is one TCR beta chain. The authors' processing: From reference gene primer amplification, estimates of nucleated cell counts were derived. The data were produced by immunoSEQ multiplex PCR, yet TCRdb's version contains in-frame clones alone and is incomplete. The V and J calls and clone size are taken from that table; D and trimming were inferred from the DNA. The data contain 320,000 or so clones, 89% of them singletons. Clinical history as reported by participants underpinned cohort assignment. This specimen belongs to a study of blood T cell repertoires in COVID-19. Study information: The United States, Italy and Spain were the sources of the acute and convalescent COVID-19 samples.

What was sequenced was PBMCs or T cells enriched from blood (not recorded which). The sequence came from a man aged 55 to 69 who had recovered from COVID-19.

In DNA form, the CDR3 reads TGCAGCGCCGGACCTTTCATGGACAGGGGTACTGAAGCTTTCTTT. As protein: CSAGPFMDRGTEAFF. The chain is built from TRBV29-1 and TRBJ1-1; 9 nucleotides agree with TRBD1. In germline, CDR1 is SQVTM, CDR2 ANQGSEA. This CDR3 is 15 amino acids long. V dropped 7 bases and J dropped 5; count of bases not matched to a gene: 14.